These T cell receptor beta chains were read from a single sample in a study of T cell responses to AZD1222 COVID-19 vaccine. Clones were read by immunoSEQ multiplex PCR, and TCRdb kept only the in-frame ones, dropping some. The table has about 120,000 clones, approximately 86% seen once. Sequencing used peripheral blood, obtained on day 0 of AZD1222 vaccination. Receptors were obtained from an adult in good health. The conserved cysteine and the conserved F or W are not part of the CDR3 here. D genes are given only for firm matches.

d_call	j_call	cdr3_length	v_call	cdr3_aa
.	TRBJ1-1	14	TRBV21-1	ASSGGPKTENTEAF
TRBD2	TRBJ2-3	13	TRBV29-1	SVSRSGRAESTQY
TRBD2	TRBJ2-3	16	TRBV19	ASSPWTSGVPSTDTQY
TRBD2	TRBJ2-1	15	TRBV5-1	ASSPGSGASSYNEQF
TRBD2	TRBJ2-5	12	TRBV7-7	ASSLAGLGETQY
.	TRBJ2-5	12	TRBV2	ASTGGTKQETQY
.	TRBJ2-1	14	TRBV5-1	ASSLGVAGNYNEQF
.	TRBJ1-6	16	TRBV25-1	ASSEGGRAHSYNSPLH
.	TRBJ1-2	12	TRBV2	ASSPAGTNYGYT
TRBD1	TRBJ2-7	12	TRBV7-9	ASSPGQGDYEQY
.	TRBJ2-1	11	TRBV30	AWSRLTHNEQF
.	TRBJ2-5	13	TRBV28	ASSLTASSQETQY
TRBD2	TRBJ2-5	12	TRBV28	ASSIAGVRETQY
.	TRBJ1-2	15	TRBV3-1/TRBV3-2	ASSQDLGNRPVYGYT
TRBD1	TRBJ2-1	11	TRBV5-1	ASNRDSHDEQF
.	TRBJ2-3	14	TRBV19	ASSARTGRGTDTQY
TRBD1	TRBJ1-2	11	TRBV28	ASSQQGISGYT